This is a list of T cell receptor beta chains from one sample in a study of cytomegalovirus exposure and HLA in healthy donors. TCRdb's copy holds only in-frame clones and misses some; the assay was immunoSEQ multiplex PCR. The data hold under 200,000 clones, with around 68% observed a single time. The sequenced sample was PBMCs. Every receptor here comes from a man aged 50-60 years in good health and CMV-seronegative. Each CDR3 is given with its conserved first and last residue. The order of the fields is clone size, V gene, J gene, D gene, CDR3 protein, CDR3 DNA. The D gene is left open where the match is weak. Only part of the rows carry a size: once, few, many, or a class if the clone is expanded.

-	TRBV5-6	TRBJ1-4	-	CASSLGRTTNEKLFF	TGTGCCAGCAGCTTGGGCAGAACAACTAATGAAAAACTGTTTTTT
-	TRBV4-1	TRBJ2-1	TRBD1	CASSQDGTAYNEQFF	TGCGCCAGCAGCCAAGATGGGACAGCCTACAATGAGCAGTTCTTC
-	TRBV27	TRBJ1-6	-	CASSLVGSSYNSPLHF	TGTGCCAGCAGTTTAGTCGGTAGCTCCTATAATTCACCCCTCCACTTT
few	TRBV7-9	TRBJ2-7	TRBD2	CASSLITGGEREQYF	TGTGCCAGCAGCCTAATCACGGGGGGGGAGAGGGAGCAGTACTTC
-	TRBV7-3	TRBJ2-5	TRBD2	CASSPLAGVIPSRETQYF	TGTGCCAGCAGCCCCCTAGCGGGGGTAATACCAAGCCGAGAGACCCAGTACTTC
-	TRBV6-1	TRBJ1-5	TRBD1	CASSGGTGWGNQPQHF	TGTGCCAGCAGTGGGGGGACAGGCTGGGGCAATCAGCCCCAGCATTTT
-	TRBV7-2	TRBJ1-2	TRBD1	CASSMAGTGFYGYTF	TGTGCCAGCAGCATGGCCGGGACAGGTTTTTATGGCTACACCTTC
-	TRBV7-2	TRBJ2-3	TRBD2	CASSLEVARGGLNTQYF	TGTGCCAGCAGCTTAGAGGTGGCGCGGGGGGGCCTGAATACGCAGTATTTT
-	TRBV14	TRBJ2-7	-	CASSQEWGRPYEQYF	TGTGCCAGCAGCCAAGAATGGGGGCGTCCCTACGAGCAGTACTTC
-	TRBV7-3	TRBJ1-2	-	CASSPGFNYGYTF	TGTGCCAGCAGCCCGGGATTTAACTATGGCTACACCTTC
few	TRBV5-4	TRBJ1-1	-	CASREQGLNTEAFF	TGTGCCAGCAGGGAACAGGGCCTGAACACTGAAGCTTTCTTT
-	TRBV10-2	TRBJ1-6	-	CASKEELIRGSPLHF	TGCGCCAGCAAAGAAGAGCTCATAAGGGGTTCACCCCTCCACTTT
-	TRBV29-1	TRBJ1-1	-	CSVARQGGLNTEAFF	TGCAGCGTTGCCCGGCAGGGAGGCTTGAACACTGAAGCTTTCTTT
-	TRBV6-6	TRBJ2-1	TRBD1	CASSRRQGQGEQFF	TGTGCCAGCAGTCGCCGACAGGGACAGGGTGAGCAGTTCTTC
-	TRBV19	TRBJ1-2	TRBD1	CASIEPGQGYGYTF	TGTGCCAGTATCGAACCGGGACAGGGTTATGGCTACACCTTC
-	TRBV27	TRBJ2-5	-	CASSPDFGGQQETQYF	TGTGCCAGCAGTCCGGATTTCGGGGGACAGCAAGAGACCCAGTACTTC
-	TRBV10-3	TRBJ2-7	TRBD1	CAIGGQESYEQYF	TGTGCCATCGGGGGACAGGAGTCCTACGAGCAGTACTTC
-	TRBV19	TRBJ1-4	-	CASSFGSSGGKLFF	TGTGCCAGTAGTTTTGGGTCATCGGGGGGAAAACTGTTTTTT
-	TRBV5-6	TRBJ2-5	-	CASSSTVGIETQYF	TGTGCCAGCAGCTCGACGGTCGGGATAGAGACCCAGTACTTC
-	TRBV5-1	TRBJ2-3	TRBD2	CASSLSSGATDTQYF	TGCGCCAGCAGCTTGTCTAGCGGGGCGACAGATACGCAGTATTTT
-	TRBV18	TRBJ1-1	TRBD1	CASSPPGQGNTEDFF	TGTGCCAGCTCACCGCCAGGACAGGGGAACACTGAAGATTTCTTT
-	TRBV4-1	TRBJ1-1	TRBD1	CASSLGVGQGGGGAEAFF	TGCGCCAGCAGCCTAGGAGTCGGACAGGGGGGCGGGGGTGCTGAAGCTTTCTTT
-	TRBV5-1	TRBJ1-1	-	CASSISGTDRNTEAFF	TGCGCCAGCAGCATATCCGGGACGGACAGAAACACTGAAGCTTTCTTT
-	TRBV2	TRBJ2-2	-	CASSDSGTGELFF	TGTGCCAGCAGTGACTCAGGTACCGGGGAGCTGTTTTTT
few	TRBV4-2	TRBJ1-1	-	CASSQDSGTGSITEAFF	TGTGCCAGCAGCCAAGATTCCGGCACAGGGTCAATCACTGAAGCTTTCTTT
-	TRBV6-1	TRBJ2-5	TRBD2	CASSDALAGAQETQYF	TGTGCCAGCAGTGATGCCCTAGCGGGGGCCCAAGAGACCCAGTACTTC
-	TRBV18	TRBJ1-3	TRBD1	CASSLDRGNTIYF	TGTGCCAGCTCACTGGACAGGGGAAACACCATATATTTT
-	TRBV7-2	TRBJ2-7	TRBD1	CASSLDRAGYEQYF	TGTGCCAGCAGTTTGGACAGGGCCGGGTACGAGCAGTACTTC
-	TRBV27	TRBJ2-3	-	CASSLLSGTDTQYF	TGTGCCAGCAGTTTATTATCAGGCACAGATACGCAGTATTTT
few	TRBV9	TRBJ2-1	TRBD2	CASSVAPSGPYNEQFF	TGTGCCAGCAGCGTAGCGCCTAGCGGTCCGTACAATGAGCAGTTCTTC
once	TRBV15	TRBJ2-6	-	CATSRGGGRTGANVLTF	TGTGCCACCAGCAGAGGTGGGGGGAGGACTGGGGCCAACGTCCTGACTTTC
-	TRBV4-1	TRBJ2-1	TRBD1	CASSQARGTGSFNEQFF	TGCGCCAGCAGCCAAGCCCGAGGGACAGGGTCTTTTAATGAGCAGTTCTTC
-	TRBV19	TRBJ1-5	TRBD1	CASSIYGTGRAQPQHF	TGTGCCAGTAGTATATACGGGACAGGGCGGGCTCAGCCCCAGCATTTT
-	TRBV7-2	TRBJ1-1	-	CASSLSRTANTEAFF	TGTGCCAGCAGCCTTTCCAGGACAGCGAACACTGAAGCTTTCTTT
few	TRBV28	TRBJ1-2	-	CASKLPPGHAQGYTF	TGTGCCAGCAAACTACCTCCGGGACACGCTCAGGGCTACACCTTC
-	TRBV15	TRBJ1-3	-	CATSRDYRGSGNTIYF	TGTGCCACCAGCAGAGATTATCGGGGCTCTGGAAACACCATATATTTT
-	TRBV9	TRBJ2-5	TRBD1	CASSLRQGETQYF	TGTGCCAGCAGCCTTAGACAGGGGGAGACCCAGTACTTC
-	TRBV5-6	TRBJ2-3	-	CASSLVGPADTQYF	TGTGCCAGCAGCTTGGTCGGTCCAGCGGATACGCAGTATTTT
-	TRBV28	TRBJ2-1	-	CASALAYNEQFF	TGTGCCAGTGCACTGGCCTACAATGAGCAGTTCTTC
few	TRBV27	TRBJ1-2	-	CASSFGGTLYGYTF	TGTGCCAGCAGTTTTGGAGGGACCCTCTATGGCTACACCTTC
-	TRBV5-1	TRBJ1-3	-	CASSVMTGSGNTIYF	TGCGCCAGCAGCGTAATGACAGGCTCTGGAAACACCATATATTTT
-	TRBV6-5	TRBJ2-3	TRBD1	CASSYSLGQTTDTQYF	TGTGCCAGCAGTTACTCCTTGGGACAGACGACAGATACGCAGTATTTT
-	TRBV9	TRBJ2-5	-	CASSVDWGQETQYF	TGTGCCAGCAGCGTAGACTGGGGGCAGGAGACCCAGTACTTC
-	TRBV6-1	TRBJ1-2	-	CASSETRGGGYGYTF	TGTGCCAGCAGTGAAACTAGGGGCGGGGGATATGGCTACACCTTC
-	TRBV6-5	TRBJ2-1	-	CASRLDSDYNEQFF	TGTGCCAGCAGACTCGACAGCGACTACAATGAGCAGTTCTTC
-	TRBV23-1	TRBJ2-6	-	CASRQPGNGANVLTF	TGCGCCAGCAGACAACCAGGGAACGGGGCCAACGTCCTGACTTTC
-	TRBV5-1	TRBJ2-3	TRBD2	CASSLGSGGGPRDTQYF	TGCGCCAGCAGCTTGGGCAGCGGGGGGGGTCCTAGAGATACGCAGTATTTT
-	TRBV6-5	TRBJ1-2	TRBD1	CASSRRQGVFGYTF	TGTGCCAGCAGTAGGCGACAGGGGGTGTTCGGCTACACCTTC
few	TRBV19	TRBJ1-2	-	CASSIPGHNYGYTF	TGTGCCAGTAGTATTCCGGGACATAACTATGGCTACACCTTC
few	TRBV5-1	TRBJ1-2	-	CASSPPRATYGYTF	TGCGCCAGCAGCCCCCCCCGCGCTACCTATGGCTACACCTTC
-	TRBV6-5	TRBJ1-5	-	CASRSVQGISQPQHF	TGTGCCAGCAGATCTGTGCAGGGAATAAGTCAGCCCCAGCATTTT
-	TRBV28	TRBJ1-2	-	CASSTGLSFAGVYGYTF	TGTGCCAGCAGTACAGGGCTCTCCTTCGCCGGCGTCTATGGCTACACCTTC
-	TRBV5-5	TRBJ1-2	-	CASSAGSNYGYTF	TGTGCCAGCAGCGCGGGCTCCAACTATGGCTACACCTTC
many	TRBV7-9	TRBJ1-1	TRBD1	CASSLDRGAFF	TGTGCCAGCAGCTTAGACAGGGGAGCTTTCTTT
-	TRBV7-9	TRBJ2-3	TRBD1	CASRHNPGQGGDTQYF	TGTGCCAGCAGACACAATCCGGGACAGGGAGGAGATACGCAGTATTTT
-	TRBV28	TRBJ1-4	-	CASSSGTRGLIEKLFF	TGTGCCAGCAGTTCCGGGACAAGGGGGTTGATTGAAAAACTGTTTTTT